Detailed here is one TCR beta chain. Antigen: not known. Germline trimming cut 5 bases from V and 11 bases from J; bases unmatched to any gene: 10. CDR3 length: 14 residues. Germline CDR1 and CDR2: GTSNPN and SVGIG (reference sequence). Timing groups of about 4 and about 12 weeks for second doses were pooled. The method was immunoSEQ multiplex PCR; TCRdb's version includes in-frame clones alone and lacks a portion of them. The sample holds roughly 100,000 clones, roughly nine tenths seen once. These data are taken from a study of T cell responses to AZD1222 COVID-19 vaccine. Study outcomes and limitations: In a largely white British group with more females than males, clonal diversity was possibly underestimated. The study sampled repertoires only after the peak T cell response. The study identified only five to seven AZD1222 recipients as seropositive at baseline.

This specimen consisted of peripheral blood, obtained 28 days after the second AZD1222 dose. V and J are TRBV30 and TRBJ1-6; 9 positions agree with TRBD1. The sequence came from an adult who received the AZD1222 COVID-19 vaccine. CDR3 protein: CAWRAPGTGPPLHF. The CDR3 DNA reads as TGTGCCTGGCGCGCCCCCGGGACAGGGCCACCCCTCCACTTT.